This TCR beta chain originates from a study of OX40 agonist ivuxolimab in advanced cancers. With respect to the entire study: Ivuxolimab was an agonistic, fully human IgG2 monoclonal antibody directed against OX40 (CD134), a costimulatory receptor. Intravenous ivuxolimab was administered to patients every 2 weeks at six dose levels: 0.01, 0.1, 0.3, 1.5, 3 and 10 mg/kg. Among the roughly 52 dose-escalation patients, some 20 had hepatocellular carcinoma, some 15 melanoma, 9 renal cell carcinoma and 9 head and neck cancer. The dose-escalation cohort was 80% to 90% male with a mean age of about 60 years, ranging from roughly 23 to 90. Patients were allowed to have had prior anti-PD-1, anti-PD-L1 or anti-CTLA-4 therapy, and 40% to 45% of the dose-escalation patients had been treated with checkpoint inhibitors. Three dose-escalation patients achieved partial responses, one with hepatocellular carcinoma and two with cutaneous melanoma. The point of sequencing TCRbeta in the periphery was to test whether ivuxolimab changed TCR sequence diversity and drove clonal T-cell expansion. The paper covers the monotherapy dose-escalation part of the phase I ivuxolimab trial, which included N ≈ 54 patients.

The cysteine opens and the phenylalanine closes a CDR3 of 12 amino acids. Kept here is only the CDR3 DNA, which spans 36 bases and is read in frame from base 1. Sequences SGHNT (CDR1) and YYREEE (CDR2) are obtained from the germline V gene (reference sequence). V drops 5 bases and J drops 4 bases, leaving 10 bases in between. For sequencing of the TCRbeta CDR3 region, genomic DNA was extracted from the sorted cells. TCRbeta CDR3 regions were sequenced using the immunoSEQ Assay. What TCRdb holds here is the immuneACCESS table cut down to in-frame rearrangements. Part of the clones is not present; checked against another copy, under half of the missing clones reflect an unresolved V gene, and the others are unexplained. This sample is represented by 70,000 or so clones; 70% to 90% of them were singletons. About 1.3% of the sample goes to the ten largest clones. The trial excluded patients who had a history of autoimmune disease or who were on systemic immunosuppression. In every dose cohort, peripheral blood was drawn for TCR sequencing at baseline, cycle 4 day 1, and cycle 7 day 1. Samples were obtained from an open-label, multicenter, first-in-human phase I dose-escalation trial of ivuxolimab. Adults with locally advanced or metastatic melanoma, renal cell carcinoma, hepatocellular carcinoma or head and neck squamous cell carcinoma were enrolled in the trial. CD4+ and CD8+ T cells were sorted separately from peripheral blood before TCR sequencing.

In this sample, this clone turned up a few times. Its antigen is currently not known. Qualities for individual bases were not recorded, and no much larger clone is one base off. The paper as a whole reports these results and caveats: The antigen specificity of the clonally expanded peripheral T cells was not determined. At doses of 0.1 to 3.0 mg/kg, clonal expansion of both CD4+ and CD8+ T cells in blood was seen between baseline and week 6. Low levels of normalized T-cell clonal expansion were also shown by some nonresponding patients. In the 0.1-3.0 mg/kg groups, partial responders were among the patients with the lowest normalized peripheral clonal expansion, particularly in CD8+ T cells. After ivuxolimab, more expanded clones were found on average in CD8+ T cells than in CD4+ T cells.

The chain couples TRBV5-4 to TRBJ2-7; the D region possibly corresponds to TRBD2 (5 bases align). The source was CD4+ or CD8+ T cells sorted from blood, collected in a trial of the OX40 agonist ivuxolimab. This clonotype was sampled from an adult with an advanced solid tumor such as melanoma, head and neck, liver or kidney cancer. Here the CDR3 is given as CASSSTMYEQYF. The DNA sequence follows: TGTGCCAGCAGTTCGACTATGTACGAGCAGTACTTC. Outside the CDR3, residues come from the reference TRBV5-4 and TRBJ2-7 proteins, so the full variable domain is: ETGVTQSPTHLIKTRGQQVTLRCSSQSGHNTVSWYQQALGQGPQFIFQYYREEENGRGNFPPRFSGLQFPNYSSELNVNALELDDSALYLCASSSTMYEQYFGPGTRLTVT.